This T cell receptor beta chain was identified during a study of cytomegalovirus exposure and HLA in healthy donors. Primers for the PCR totalled 60 Vbeta and 13 Jbeta. Libraries were prepared by immunoSEQ multiplex PCR; TCRdb keeps only in-frame clonotypes and omits some of them. The sample consists of 200,000 or so clones, 75% to 90% of them appearing once. Study results and limitations: Cytomegalovirus association was assigned to about 180 TCR beta chains. For TCR beta chains, V- and J-gene trimming was later linked to a missense DCLRE1C variant.

On this clone: Its target is not known.

The CDR3 extends over 20 amino acids. Germline CDR1 MGHRA, CDR2 YSYEKL. V lost 4 bases to trimming and J lost 0 bases; unmatched junction nucleotides: 16. The source is a woman in her forties or fifties in good health and CMV-seropositive. The sample comprised PBMCs. The chain joins TRBV4-1 to TRBJ2-3; 10 bases fit TRBD2. CDR3 nucleotide sequence: TGCGCCAGCAGCCTTCACCCGGACGTAACTAGCGGGATCAGCACAGATACGCAGTATTTT. This encodes CASSLHPDVTSGISTDTQYF.